These 10 T cell receptor beta chains came from one sample sequenced in a study of CD8 T cells in ankylosing spondylitis. MiXCR, applied by TCRdb to the 5' RACE reads, yields one record per CDR3 protein. The table has roughly 150,000 distinct CDR3 sequences, 30% to 35% seen once; the top ten hold 4.5% to 6%. Sequencing was carried out using synovial fluid, either unsorted or a sorted T cell fraction (not recorded which). The receptors come from a male donor with ankylosing spondylitis.

The chain links TRBV6-5 to TRBJ2-1; 8 nucleotides agree with TRBD2. V dropped 2 bases and J dropped 0; count of bases not matched to a gene: 3. Germline lookup yields CDR1 MNHEY and CDR2 SVGAGI. The CDR3 totals 16 residues. CDR3 loop: CASSYPSGSSYNEQFF. In DNA form, the CDR3 reads TGTGCCAGCAGTTACCCAAGCGGGAGCTCCTACAATGAGCAGTTCTTC.

The CDR3 bases are TGTGCCAGCAGTCAAACTAGTTCCGGGGAGCTGTTTTTT. Its translation is CASSQTSSGELFF. The chain employs TRBV2 and TRBJ2-2, with a tentative D call TRBD2 (5 bases). V was trimmed by 5 bases and J by 6 bases, leaving 10 bases between them. Germline CDR1 and CDR2: SNHLY and FYNNEI. This CDR3 is 13 amino acids long.

The rearrangement uses TRBV5-1 and TRBJ2-3; 12 bases are a match to TRBD2. CDR3 length equals 18 residues. Germline CDR1 and CDR2: SGHRS and YFSETQ. J was trimmed by 6 bases and V by 2 bases; bases with no gene match: 13. The CDR3 sequence: CASSFLPSLAGGRDTQYF. The CDR3 DNA follows: TGCGCCAGCAGCTTCCTTCCGTCTCTAGCGGGGGGGCGCGATACGCAGTATTTT.

The chain combines TRBV21-1 with TRBJ1-5. TRBV21-1 is flagged as a pseudogene. The CDR3 totals 17 residues. The DNA of the CDR3 is TGTGCCAGCAGCAAAGTGGGAGGGCCCCTTAGCAATCAGCCCCAGCATTTT. It codes for CASSKVGGPLSNQPQHF.

The gene calls are TRBV7-2 and TRBJ1-1; the D is unclear. CDR3 length: 15 residues. The V end was cut by 3 bases, the J end by 5 bases, with 16 bases between. Germline CDR1 SGHTA, CDR2 FQGNSA. CDR3 loop: CASSLRTPVLTEAFF. The CDR3 DNA follows: TGTGCCAGCAGCTTGAGGACCCCTGTCCTGACTGAAGCTTTCTTT.

This clonotype was observed a handful of times. V is TRBV7-9 and J is TRBJ1-3; D gene uncertain. V lost 3 bases, J lost 3 bases, and 3 bases lay in between. Germline loops: CDR1 SEHNR, CDR2 FQNEAQ (reference sequence). The CDR3 is 12 amino acids. CDR3: CASSFDGNTIYF. CDR3 coding DNA: TGTGCCAGCAGCTTTGATGGAAACACCATATATTTT.

This clonotype showed up just a few times. This chain connects TRBV7-9 to TRBJ1-2, with D possibly TRBD1 on 5 matching bases. Trimming left V 1 base short and J 8 bases short, with 17 bases between. The V gene's germline CDR1 is SEHNR and CDR2 FQNEAQ (reference sequence). The CDR3 is made up of 15 amino acids. DNA for the CDR3: TGTGCCAGCAGCTTAGTAGGGACCATAGATGGGGGCTACACCTTC. The encoded protein is CASSLVGTIDGGYTF.

The chain combines TRBV4-1 with TRBJ1-3; perhaps TRBD1 as D (5 bases). The V gene's germline CDR1 is MGHRA and CDR2 YSYEKL. V gave up 3 bases and J gave up 0 bases, with 12 bases separating them. This CDR3 is built from 16 residues. As DNA, the CDR3 is TGCGCCAGCAGCCACCCCGGGGGAGGCTCTGGAAACACCATATATTTT. This codes for CASSHPGGGSGNTIYF.

The chain links TRBV20-1 to TRBJ2-1, with D uncertain. V gave up 6 bases and J gave up 7 bases, with 13 bases separating them. The CDR3 extends over 12 amino acids. The germline CDR1 and CDR2 sequences are DFQATT and SNEGSKA (reference sequence). CDR3 sequence (DNA): TGCAGTGCCTCAGATGTGGCGAATGAGCAGTTCTTC. This translates into CSASDVANEQFF.

For this clonotype: This clone may be a read error of a much larger clone one base away. This chain connects TRBV5-6 to TRBJ2-7; D gene uncertain. The germline gives CDR1 SGHDT, CDR2 YYEEEE. This CDR3 has 13 residues. CDR3 in DNA: TGTGCCAGCAGCTACCCGGACGGCTACGAGCTGTACTTC. Its protein is CASSYPDGYELYF.